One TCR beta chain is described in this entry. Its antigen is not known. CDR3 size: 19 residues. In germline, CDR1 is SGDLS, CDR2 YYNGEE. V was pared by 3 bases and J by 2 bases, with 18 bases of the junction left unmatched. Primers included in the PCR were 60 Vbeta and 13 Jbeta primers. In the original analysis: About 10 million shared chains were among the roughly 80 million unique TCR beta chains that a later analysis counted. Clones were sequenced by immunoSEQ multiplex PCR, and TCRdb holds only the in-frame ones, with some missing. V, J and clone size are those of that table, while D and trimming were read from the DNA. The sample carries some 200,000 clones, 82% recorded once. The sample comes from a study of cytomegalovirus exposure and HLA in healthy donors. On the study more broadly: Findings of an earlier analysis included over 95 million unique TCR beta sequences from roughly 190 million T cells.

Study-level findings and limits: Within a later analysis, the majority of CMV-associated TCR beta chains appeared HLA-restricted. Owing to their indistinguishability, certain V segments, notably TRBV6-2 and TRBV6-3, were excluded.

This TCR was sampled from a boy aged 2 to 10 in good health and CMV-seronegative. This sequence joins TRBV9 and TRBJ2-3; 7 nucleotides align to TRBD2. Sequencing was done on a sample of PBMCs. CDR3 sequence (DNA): TGTGCCAGCAGCGCCGACCCCAATCTGGCTAGCGGTATCACAGATACGCAGTATTTT. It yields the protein CASSADPNLASGITDTQYF. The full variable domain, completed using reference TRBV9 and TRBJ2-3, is DSGVTQTPKHLITATGQRVTLRCSPRSGDLSVYWYQQSLDQGLQFLIQYYNGEERAKGNILERFSAQQFPDLHSELNLSSLELGDSALYFCASSADPNLASGITDTQYFGPGTRLTVL.